This is a list of T cell receptor beta chains from one sample in a study of T cell repertoires in cytomegalovirus infection. TCRdb passed the reads through MiXCR, listing each CDR3 protein once. The table has under 600,000 distinct CDR3 sequences, more than 15% seen once; the top ten hold 20% to 30%. The specimen sequenced was CD8+ T cells from PBMCs. Receptor source: a human donor in good health (CMV status not recorded). Some clones in this sample may be carry-over from other donors' samples. The CDR3 runs from the conserved cysteine through the conserved F or W. The order of the fields is D gene, J gene, clone size, V gene, CDR3 DNA, CDR3 protein. D genes are given only for firm matches. Some rows mark clone size as missing; the rest say once, few, many or name a class of expanded clone.

NA	TRBJ1-1	few	TRBV28	TGTGCCAGCAGTTTATTCCGGGGGGCGACCGCTGAAGCTTTCTTT	CASSLFRGATAEAFF
NA	TRBJ2-1	many	TRBV7-8	TGTGCCAGCAGCACCTCGGGGGAGCAGTTCTTC	CASSTSGEQFF
TRBD1	TRBJ1-1	many	TRBV7-9	TGTGCCAGCAGCACCTGGACAGGCATGAACACTGAAGCTTTCTTT	CASSTWTGMNTEAFF
NA	TRBJ1-1	NA	TRBV5-1	TGCGCCAGCAGCTTCGGCGTAGGGGTCCCTGAAGCTTTCTTT	CASSFGVGVPEAFF
NA	TRBJ2-3	many	TRBV7-3	TGTGCCAGCAGCCCGGGCCCTAGTGATGCAGATACGCAGTATTTT	CASSPGPSDADTQYF
TRBD1	TRBJ2-1	NA	TRBV29-1	TGCAGCGTTTTTGAGGGGACAGCTTACAATGAGCAGTTCTTC	CSVFEGTAYNEQFF
NA	TRBJ2-5	many	TRBV7-9	TGTGCCAGCAGCTTAGCTGTGACTAGAGGGGACCAAGAGACCCAGTACTTC	CASSLAVTRGDQETQYF
NA	TRBJ1-4	NA	TRBV6-2/TRBV6-3	TGTGCCAGCAGTGCATACAGGGACGAAAAACTGTTTTTT	CASSAYRDEKLFF
TRBD2	TRBJ2-7	NA	TRBV15	TGTGCCACCAGTATGGGACTAGTTTCCTACGAGCAGTACTTC	CATSMGLVSYEQYF
NA	TRBJ2-2	many	TRBV7-9	TGTGCCAGCAGCTCCCGACTTAGCTGGGACGCCGGGGAGCTGTTTTTT	CASSSRLSWDAGELFF
NA	TRBJ2-5	NA	TRBV28	TGTGCCAGCAAACCCAAGAGGTACCAAGAGACCCAGTACTTC	CASKPKRYQETQYF
TRBD1	TRBJ1-3	many	TRBV6-1	TGTGCCAAACGTGCAGGGGGATTCCAATCACCTGGAAACACCATATATTTT	CAKRAGGFQSPGNTIYF
NA	TRBJ1-6	many	TRBV27	TGTGCCAGCAGTTTCATTCCAATTTCACCCCTCCACTTT	CASSFIPISPLHF
NA	TRBJ1-4	NA	TRBV4-2	TGTGCCAGCAGCCAAGGGGGGTCAGAGCATCTTAATGAAAAACTGTTTTTT	CASSQGGSEHLNEKLFF
NA	TRBJ2-3	few	TRBV5-1	TGCGCCAGCAGCTACTATCCCCGAGAGCCGAGCACAGATACGCAGTATTTT	CASSYYPREPSTDTQYF
TRBD1	TRBJ1-5	few	TRBV12-3/TRBV12-4	TGTGCCAGCAGTTCCCTCCGGGACAGGCCTGAGCCCCAGCATTTT	CASSSLRDRPEPQHF
NA	TRBJ2-7	NA	TRBV2	TGTGCCAGCAGTGAACGGGGGCCCGATTCGTTCCACGAGCAGTACTTC	CASSERGPDSFHEQYF
NA	TRBJ1-5	many	TRBV12-5	TGTGCTAGTGGTTTGACCGACCTAGAGTCCCAGCATTTT	CASGLTDLESQHF
NA	TRBJ1-2	NA	TRBV15	TGTGCCACCCACCTAATTTGGACACCTCTTTCTGATGGCGACTATGGCTACACCTTC	CATHLIWTPLSDGDYGYTF
TRBD2	TRBJ2-1	many	TRBV7-9	TGTGCCAGCCGGAGCGGGAGGGCCTACAATGAGCAGTTCTTC	CASRSGRAYNEQFF
NA	TRBJ1-2	NA	TRBV11-2	TGTGCCAGCAGCTCCGTGGTAGGGGCCGGCTACACCTTC	CASSSVVGAGYTF
TRBD1	TRBJ1-3	few	TRBV5-4	TGTGCCAGCAGCTTGGACAGGGGGCTTGCTGGAAACACCATATATTTT	CASSLDRGLAGNTIYF
TRBD1	TRBJ1-3	NA	TRBV4-1	TGCGCCAGCAGCCTGCCGGGACAGAACTCTGGAAACCCCATATATTTT	CASSLPGQNSGNPIYF
TRBD1	TRBJ1-2	many	TRBV19	TGTGCCAGTACCCCGGGCCCGGACAGGGCAAATGGCTACACCTTC	CASTPGPDRANGYTF
NA	TRBJ2-1	NA	TRBV24-1	TGTGCCACCAGTGATTTGACGACTGACAATGAGCAGTTCTTC	CATSDLTTDNEQFF
NA	TRBJ1-1	NA	TRBV29-1	TGCAGCGCCGTCAGCACTGAAGCTTTCTTT	CSAVSTEAFF
NA	TRBJ1-2	NA	TRBV25-1	TGTGCCAGCAGTGAATTACTTGGTCTGGGCTACACCTTC	CASSELLGLGYTF
TRBD1	TRBJ2-7	few	TRBV6-6	TGTGCCAGCAGTACCCGCAGGGGGCGCCGCTACGAGCAGTACTTC	CASSTRRGRRYEQYF
NA	TRBJ2-2	few	TRBV13	TGTGCCAGCAGCTTAGGCCTCCAGGGTGCGCTAGCGCTCGCGAACACCGGGGAGCTGTTTTTT	CASSLGLQGALALANTGELFF
TRBD1	TRBJ1-2	NA	TRBV5-6	TGTGCCAGCAGCTTGTTGCGGACAGGGGCGGGCTATGGCTACACCTTC	CASSLLRTGAGYGYTF
NA	TRBJ2-3	few	TRBV30	TGTGCCTGGAGTGCTAATCAGGGGTACGATACGCAGTATTTT	CAWSANQGYDTQYF
NA	TRBJ1-1	few	TRBV12-3/TRBV12-4	TGTGCCAGCAGTTCCTCCATTATGGTCTTGGCTGAAGCTTTCTTT	CASSSSIMVLAEAFF
NA	TRBJ2-7	many	TRBV7-6	TGTGCCAGCAGCTCAGCCTCTTCGGACGAGCAGTACTTC	CASSSASSDEQYF
NA	TRBJ2-1	few	TRBV7-9	TGTGCCAGCAGGGGGCAAAACCAGAATGAGCAGTTCTTC	CASRGQNQNEQFF
NA	TRBJ2-5	many	TRBV7-9	TGTGCCAGCAGCTCACCCGGCCGAGAGACCCAGTACTTC	CASSSPGRETQYF
TRBD1	TRBJ2-7	many	TRBV7-9	TGTGCCAGCAGCCCTAGGACAGGACCATTCTACGAGCAGTACTTC	CASSPRTGPFYEQYF
TRBD2	TRBJ2-1	few	TRBV7-9	TGTGCCAGCAGCTCCGGGGGTGGTAGCGGGAACTTGGGTGAGCAGTTCTTC	CASSSGGGSGNLGEQFF
NA	TRBJ2-3	many	TRBV10-2	TGCGCCAGCAGTGAAGCCCTCAGCACAGATACGCAGTATTTT	CASSEALSTDTQYF
NA	TRBJ1-1	few	TRBV7-9	TGTGCCAGCAGCTTAGCCGGGATACATGAAGCTTTCTTT	CASSLAGIHEAFF
NA	TRBJ2-7	NA	TRBV6-6	TGTGCCAGCAGTTACGGGCAGGGTGGGTACTACGAGCAGTACTTC	CASSYGQGGYYEQYF
NA	TRBJ2-2	few	TRBV9	TGTGCCAGCAGCGTAGGGGGGGCTGCCGGGGAGCTGTTTTTT	CASSVGGAAGELFF
NA	TRBJ2-7	many	TRBV6-6	TGTGCCAGCACCGGGGGGGGGGACAGGGAATTTACCTACGAGCAGTACTTC	CASTGGGDREFTYEQYF
TRBD2	TRBJ2-5	many	TRBV7-2	TGTGCCAGCAGCCTCGGACTAGCGGGGGGGAGGGAGACCCAGTACTTC	CASSLGLAGGRETQYF